These 23 T cell receptor beta chains originate from one sample sequenced in a study of graft-versus-host responses after intestinal transplantation. For these TCRs, the target antigens are not known. Sequencing used immunoSEQ multiplex PCR; TCRdb keeps in-frame clones, though not all of them. This table holds approximately 75,000 clones, over 85% found once. The sequenced sample was unstimulated CD8+ T cells sorted from spleen or lymph node cells, obtained before intestinal transplant. All receptors derive from a human donor who received an intestinal transplant.

The rearrangement links TRBV13 to TRBJ1-2; 10 positions agree with TRBD1. The CDR3 has 17 residues. Germline values: CDR1 PRHDT, CDR2 FYEKMQ (reference sequence). V dropped 0 bases and J dropped 8; count of bases not matched to a gene: 12. The CDR3 DNA is TGTGCCAGCAGCTTAGGCCTGACAGGGGGCGAGGTACGAGGCTACACCTTC. Its protein product is CASSLGLTGGEVRGYTF. Together with reference TRBV13 and TRBJ1-2, the CDR3 gives the full variable domain: AAGVIQSPRHLIKEKRETATLKCYPIPRHDTVYWYQQGPGQDPQFLISFYEKMQSDKGSIPDRFSAQQFSDYHSELNMSSLELGDSALYFCASSLGLTGGEVRGYTFGSGTRLTVV.

This chain joins TRBV4-1 and TRBJ2-1; 7 nucleotides align to TRBD2. The CDR3 is 18 residues long. V shed 4 bases, J shed 5 bases, and the junction held 17 bases outside the gene matches. CDR1 is MGHRA and CDR2 is YSYEKL in the germline V gene. The CDR3 nucleotides read TGCGCCAGCAGCCGCTTCTTCGCTGGGCTAGCGGAAAACAATGAGCAGTTCTTC. Encoded protein: CASSRFFAGLAENNEQFF.

This chain links TRBV19 with TRBJ1-3; TRBD1 matches at 11 bases. The V gene end was trimmed by 7 bases and the J gene end by 2 bases; junction bases not matched to a gene: 7. Germline V lookup: CDR1 LNHDA, CDR2 SQIVND (reference sequence). The CDR3 runs to 16 residues. CDR3: CASTWGQGDTGNTIYF. The CDR3 bases are TGTGCCAGTACCTGGGGACAGGGGGACACTGGAAACACCATATATTTT.

The V and J genes are TRBV19 and TRBJ2-5; D is uncertain. Trimming left V 2 bases short and J 4 bases short, with 20 bases between. Germline V CDR1 and CDR2: LNHDA, SQIVND (reference sequence). This CDR3 contains 17 residues. The CDR3: CASSIRAAGRVGETQYF. DNA of the CDR3: TGTGCCAGTAGTATAAGAGCCGCAGGAAGGGTGGGAGAGACCCAGTACTTC.

The V call is TRBV14, the J call TRBJ1-2, with 7 bases matching TRBD1. Trimming at V came to 0 bases and at J to 8 bases, leaving 12 bases not matched to a gene. CDR3 length: 16 amino acids. Germline values: CDR1 SGHDN, CDR2 FVKESK. In DNA, the CDR3 is TGTGCCAGCAGCCAAGAGTCCAGCTACACACAGGGGGGCTACACCTTC. Residues: CASSQESSYTQGGYTF.

The chain is built from TRBV19 and TRBJ2-7; TRBD2 is a possible D gene (5 bases). V was cut by 5 bases and J by 3 bases, with 11 bases left in between. The CDR3 runs 13 residues. CDR1 is LNHDA, CDR2 SQIVND, per germline (reference sequence). CDR3 in DNA: TGTGCCAGTAGTGCTAGCAGAGTCTACGAGCAGTACTTC. This gives the protein CASSASRVYEQYF.

This chain connects TRBV7-8 to TRBJ1-5; 7 positions match TRBD1. V dropped 1 base and J dropped 3; count of bases not matched to a gene: 3. Germline loops: CDR1 SGHVS, CDR2 FQNEAQ. CDR3 length equals 15 residues. CDR3 in amino acids: CASSLVGQINQPQHF. CDR3 DNA: TGTGCCAGCAGCTTAGTGGGACAGATCAATCAGCCCCAGCATTTT. Drawing the rest from reference TRBV7-8 and TRBJ1-5, the complete variable domain is GAGVSQSPRYKVAKRGQDVALRCDPISGHVSLFWYQQALGQGPEFLTYFQNEAQLDKSGLPSDRFFAERPEGSVSTLKIQRTQQEDSAVYLCASSLVGQINQPQHFGDGTRLSIL.

J is TRBJ2-1 and V is TRBV27; possibly TRBD2 for D (5 bases). V shed 3 bases and J shed 5 bases, with 11 bases lying between them. The germline gives CDR1 MNHEY, CDR2 SMNVEV (reference sequence). The CDR3 consists of 14 residues. CDR3 residues: CASSFRAEHNEQFF. CDR3 bases: TGTGCCAGCAGTTTTAGAGCGGAGCACAATGAGCAGTTCTTC.

The chain combines TRBV4-2 with TRBJ1-1; D remains unclear. This CDR3 region has 13 residues. V lost 4 bases to trimming and J lost 1 base, with 7 bases between them. Per germline, CDR1 LGHNA and CDR2 YNFKEQ. The CDR3 region has the DNA TGTGCCAGCAGCCGGCCCGGGAACACTGAAGCTTTCTTT. This sequence encodes CASSRPGNTEAFF.

The chain recombines TRBV7-9 with TRBJ1-4; 9 nucleotides agree with TRBD1. The germline gives CDR1 SEHNR, CDR2 FQNEAQ (reference sequence). J gave up 5 bases and V 10 bases, and 8 bases lay outside the gene matches. This CDR3 is 14 amino acids long. The CDR3 sequence: CATGGDRANEKLFF. CDR3 bases: TGTGCCACCGGTGGGGACAGGGCGAATGAAAAACTGTTTTTT. The full variable domain, completed using reference TRBV7-9 and TRBJ1-4, is DTGVSQNPRHKITKRGQNVTFRCDPISEHNRLYWYRQTLGQGPEFLTYFQNEAQLEKSRLLSDRFSAERPKGSFSTLEIQRTEQGDSAMYLCATGGDRANEKLFFGSGTQLSVL.

V is TRBV4-1 and J is TRBJ2-7, with 7 bases fitting TRBD1. V dropped 4 bases and J dropped 3; count of bases not matched to a gene: 9. The CDR3 is 15 residues long. Germline lookup yields CDR1 MGHRA and CDR2 YSYEKL. The CDR3 DNA reads TGCGCCAGCAGCCCGATCCCGGGACAGAACTACGAGCAGTACTTC. Translating gives CASSPIPGQNYEQYF.

The chain links TRBV19 to TRBJ1-4; a possible D gene is TRBD1 (5 bases). The CDR3 contains 14 residues. In germline, CDR1 is LNHDA, CDR2 SQIVND (reference sequence). V shed 5 bases and J shed 17 bases, with 24 bases lying between them. The CDR3 DNA is TGTGCCAGTAGTTCTAATCTATGGTGGGACGTGCACTTTTTT. Translation: CASSSNLWWDVHFF. Based on the CDR3 plus reference TRBV19 and TRBJ1-4, the full variable domain is DGGITQSPKYLFRKEGQNVTLSCEQNLNHDAMYWYRQDPGQGLRLIYYSQIVNDFQKGDIAEGYSVSREKKESFPLTVTSAQKNPTAFYLCASSSNLWWDVHFFGSGTQLSVL.

V usage is TRBV4-1 and J usage is TRBJ1-5; D not certain. V shed 6 bases and J shed 5 bases, with 17 bases lying between them. The CDR3 loop spans 15 amino acids. Germline CDR1 and CDR2: MGHRA and YSYEKL. The CDR3 loop reads CASSPTARPDQPQHF. CDR3 DNA sequence: TGCGCCAGCAGTCCAACGGCCCGCCCCGATCAGCCCCAGCATTTT.

The CDR3 DNA reads TGTGCCAGCAGCTTTACAGGTCTTAATGAAAAACTGTTTTTT. Translated, it gives CASSFTGLNEKLFF. This chain uses TRBV5-6 with TRBJ1-4; D possibly corresponds to TRBD1 (5 bases). The CDR3 sequence is 14 residues long. V gave up 2 bases and J gave up 4 bases, with 9 bases separating them. Germline assignment: CDR1 SGHDT and CDR2 YYEEEE.

The V gene is TRBV27, the J gene TRBJ2-1, with D unclear. V lost 6 bases, J lost 10 bases, and 16 bases lay in between. Per the germline V gene, CDR1 is MNHEY and CDR2 is SMNVEV (reference sequence). The CDR3 loop spans 13 amino acids. CDR3 nucleotides: TGTGCCAGCAGCCTTTGGGTCACCTCAGAGCAGTTCTTC. This encodes CASSLWVTSEQFF.

This chain links TRBV4-1 with TRBJ2-2; D might be TRBD1 (6 bases). Trimming stripped 0 bases from V and 0 bases from J, with 14 bases between. The CDR3 runs to 18 residues. Per germline, CDR1 MGHRA and CDR2 YSYEKL. CDR3: CASSQDSQQGPNTGELFF. DNA of the CDR3: TGCGCCAGCAGCCAAGATTCTCAACAGGGCCCGAACACCGGGGAGCTGTTTTTT.

V and J are TRBV11-3 and TRBJ2-3; TRBD1 matches at 10 bases. This CDR3 is built from 16 residues. V shed 5 bases, J shed 0 bases, and the junction held 5 bases outside the gene matches. Germline assignment: CDR1 SGHNT and CDR2 YENEEA. The chain's CDR3 is CASSLGTGDSTDTQYF. CDR3 in DNA: TGTGCCAGCAGCCTGGGGACAGGGGACAGCACAGATACGCAGTATTTT.

The rearrangement uses TRBV6-5 and TRBJ2-1, with 9 bases fitting TRBD1. This CDR3 is 15 amino acids long. Trimming at V came to 5 bases and at J to 4 bases, leaving 6 bases not matched to a gene. Germline V gives CDR1 MNHEY, CDR2 SVGAGI. The CDR3 bases are TGTGCCAGCAGTGCGACAGGGGGGGGGTACAATGAGCAGTTCTTC. Translated, it gives CASSATGGGYNEQFF.

V gene TRBV9 combines with J gene TRBJ2-7; 9 bases agree with TRBD1. CDR3 length equals 16 residues. Germline V gives CDR1 SGDLS, CDR2 YYNGEE. After removal of 4 bases from V and 3 bases from J, the junction contained 11 bases not matched to a gene. CDR3 protein: CASSSPGQGENYEQYF. The DNA for the CDR3 is TGTGCCAGCAGCAGCCCGGGACAGGGCGAAAACTACGAGCAGTACTTC.

The chain joins TRBV5-4 to TRBJ2-7; TRBD2 aligns across 12 bases. J lost 2 bases, V lost 4 bases, and 16 bases had no gene match. Germline loops: CDR1 SGHNT, CDR2 YYREEE (reference sequence). This CDR3 is 19 amino acids long. CDR3 DNA: TGTGCCAGCAGCACACTCTCTAGCGGGAGGGCCTTCCGACCCTACGAGCAGTACTTC. This codes for CASSTLSSGRAFRPYEQYF.

The rearrangement links TRBV6-4 to TRBJ1-3, with 7 bases matching TRBD1. Losses at the gene ends were 5 bases for V and 5 bases for J; bases not matched to a gene: 6. CDR3 length: 14 amino acids. The V gene's germline CDR1 is MRHNA and CDR2 SNTAGT. The CDR3 reads CASSRDRNRNTIYF. The CDR3 coding sequence is TGTGCCAGCAGTAGGGACAGAAATAGAAACACCATATATTTT.

Regarding this clone: The junction does not match germline at one end; this may be a read error. The V and J genes are TRBV6-5 and TRBJ2-1, with D possibly TRBD2 on 6 matching bases. Germline V gene sequence: CDR1 MNHEY, CDR2 SVGAGI. This CDR3 is 16 amino acids long. DNA for the CDR3: TGTGCCGGCAGTTACGGAGGGCAGGGAAACAACAATGAGCAGTTCTTC. It codes for CAGSYGGQGNNNEQFF.

The chain employs TRBV6-4 and TRBJ2-1, with 9 positions matching TRBD2. Germline CDR1 MRHNA, CDR2 SNTAGT. Losses at the gene ends were 4 bases for V and 4 bases for J; bases not matched to a gene: 2. This CDR3 spans 14 amino acids. CDR3 sequence reads: CASSVSGSYNEQFF. DNA of the CDR3: TGTGCCAGCAGTGTTAGCGGGAGTTACAATGAGCAGTTCTTC.